The 32 T cell receptor beta chains reported below all come from one sample, sequenced in a study of neurological immune-mediated disorders. TCRdb fed the 5' RACE reads into MiXCR, producing one record per CDR3 protein. Among 39,000 or so distinct CDR3 sequences listed, roughly 2.5% were seen once. Sequenced sample: PBMCs. The receptors were sampled from a man aged 25-40 years with multiple sclerosis.

This clonotype was picked up many times. The CDR3, as DNA: TGCGCCAGCAGCTTGGGCCCTAGCGGCACCTCCTACGAGCAGTACTTC. It specifies CASSLGPSGTSYEQYF. This chain connects TRBV5-1 to TRBJ2-7, with 7 bases lining up with TRBD2. The CDR3 runs 16 residues. V shed 0 bases and J 0 bases; nucleotides not matched to a gene: 6. Germline CDR1 and CDR2: SGHRS and YFSETQ.

The chain uses TRBV7-8 and TRBJ2-1; D may match TRBD1 or TRBD2 (5 bases each). The V gene's germline CDR1 is SGHVS and CDR2 FQNEAQ. The CDR3 is 15 residues long. V was trimmed by 5 bases and J by 3 bases, leaving 14 bases between them. DNA of the CDR3: TGTGCCAGCAGCCCCGAATGGGACCTCTACAATGAGCAGTTCTTC. The encoded protein is CASSPEWDLYNEQFF. Combining the CDR3 with reference TRBV7-8 and TRBJ2-1 gives the whole variable domain GAGVSQSPRYKVAKRGQDVALRCDPISGHVSLFWYQQALGQGPEFLTYFQNEAQLDKSGLPSDRFFAERPEGSVSTLKIQRTQQEDSAVYLCASSPEWDLYNEQFFGPGTRLTVL.

The table lists this clonotype with many counts. The rearrangement links TRBV6-5 to TRBJ2-5; the match to TRBD2 covers 7 bases. Germline CDR1 and CDR2: MNHEY and SVGAGI. The CDR3 runs 14 residues. The ends lost 5 bases at V and 2 bases at J; junction bases unmatched: 5. The CDR3 sequence: CASSPSGPQETQYF. The CDR3 DNA reads TGTGCCAGCAGTCCTAGCGGACCTCAAGAGACCCAGTACTTC.

This clonotype was detected many times. The CDR3: CSVSLGPSTYNEQFF. In nucleotides, the CDR3 is TGCAGCGTTAGTTTGGGGCCCTCTACCTACAATGAGCAGTTCTTC. The J gene is TRBJ2-1, the V gene TRBV29-1; D is perhaps TRBD1 (5 bases). The CDR3 covers 15 residues. V gave up 5 bases and J gave up 2 bases, with 16 bases separating them. Germline V gives CDR1 SQVTM, CDR2 ANQGSEA.

This clonotype was seen repeatedly, ten times or more. The CDR3 nucleotides read TGCGCCAGCAGCCCCGAGAGGGTGGACACTGAAGCTTTCTTT. It is translated as CASSPERVDTEAFF. The chain employs TRBV5-1 and TRBJ1-1; D unclear. V was trimmed by 4 bases and J by 3 bases, leaving 13 bases between them. In germline, CDR1 is SGHRS, CDR2 YFSETQ. The CDR3 is 14 amino acids.

This clonotype was seen ten or more times. The genes are TRBV7-2 and TRBJ2-6; TRBD2 is a possible D gene (6 bases). The V gene lost 5 bases and the J gene lost 3 bases, with 14 bases spanning the gap. CDR1 SGHTA and CDR2 FQGNSA come from the germline V gene. The length of the CDR3 is 16 residues. The CDR3 DNA follows: TGTGCCAGCAGCCTAGTCGCGGGGCGTGGGGCCAACGTCCTGACTTTC. Amino acid sequence: CASSLVAGRGANVLTF.

This clonotype was counted ten times or more. CDR3 loop: CASSLGLGGTDTQYF. In DNA form, the CDR3 reads TGTGCCAGCAGCTTAGGGCTGGGAGGGACAGATACGCAGTATTTT. The gene calls are TRBV7-2 and TRBJ2-3; 7 nucleotides agree with TRBD2. Germline V gives CDR1 SGHTA, CDR2 FQGNSA. V shed 1 base, J shed 3 bases, and the junction held 4 bases outside the gene matches. This CDR3 region has 15 residues.

This clonotype was recorded at least ten times. The chain has TRBV5-8 and TRBJ2-5; TRBD2 might be the D (7 bases). The CDR3 is made up of 14 amino acids. The V gene's germline CDR1 is SGHTS and CDR2 YDEGEE. The V end lost 4 bases, the J end lost 1 base, and 11 bases lay between the germline ends. The CDR3 DNA sequence: TGTGCCAGCAGCCCGGGGGGCGGCCAAGAGACCCAGTACTTC. This encodes CASSPGGGQETQYF.

This clonotype was counted ten times or more. The DNA for the CDR3 is TGTGCCAGCAGCATTGGAGGGCCCTCGGGCACCGGGGAGCTGTTTTTT. It encodes CASSIGGPSGTGELFF. This chain uses TRBV9 with TRBJ2-2; maybe TRBD2 (6 bases). From germline, CDR1 is SGDLS and CDR2 YYNGEE. There are 16 residues in the CDR3. V lost 4 bases and J 4 bases, leaving 17 bases between the germline ends.

This clonotype was seen ten or more times. The J gene is TRBJ1-1, the V gene TRBV9; D is unresolved. V gave up 0 bases and J gave up 1 base, with 10 bases separating them. Germline lookup yields CDR1 SGDLS and CDR2 YYNGEE. The CDR3 sequence is 15 residues long. The CDR3 nucleotides read TGTGCCAGCAGCGTAGCCCGGCGGGGGAACACTGAAGCTTTCTTT. This translates into CASSVARRGNTEAFF.

In this sample, this clonotype turned up many times. The chain uses TRBV5-5 and TRBJ2-2, with 8 positions matching TRBD1. Germline trimming cut 2 bases from V and 1 base from J; bases unmatched to any gene: 1. Germline CDR1 is SGHKS and CDR2 is YYEKEE (reference sequence). The CDR3 runs to 15 residues. DNA for the CDR3: TGTGCCAGCAGCTTAGGGACAGGGAACACCGGGGAGCTGTTTTTT. Protein sequence: CASSLGTGNTGELFF.

This clonotype appeared many times. The J gene is TRBJ1-2, the V gene TRBV2; no definite D call. Trimming stripped 6 bases from V and 4 bases from J, with 15 bases between. The CDR3 runs to 14 residues. The V gene's germline CDR1 is SNHLY and CDR2 FYNNEI. CDR3 bases: TGTGCCAGCAGAGTAGACCAAACGGGCTATGGCTACACCTTC. Amino acids: CASRVDQTGYGYTF.

This clonotype occurred a few times. The rearrangement uses TRBV20-1 and TRBJ2-7; 12 nucleotides agree with TRBD2. The CDR3 runs 15 residues. Germline loops: CDR1 DFQATT, CDR2 SNEGSKA (reference sequence). Unmatched junction bases numbered 4, after V lost 3 bases and J lost 1 base. This CDR3 reads CSASDLAGGSYEQYF. In DNA, the CDR3 is TGCAGTGCTAGTGACCTAGCGGGGGGGTCCTACGAGCAGTACTTC.

This clonotype was seen at least ten times. This rearrangement joins TRBV6-5 to TRBJ2-7; possibly TRBD1 for D (5 bases). V was shortened by 6 bases and J by 0 bases, with 9 bases between the two germline ends. In germline, CDR1 is MNHEY, CDR2 SVGAGI. This CDR3 contains 13 residues. CDR3 coding DNA: TGTGCCAGCAGCTCAGGGTACTCCTACGAGCAGTACTTC. As protein: CASSSGYSYEQYF.

The sample holds a few counts of this clonotype. This sequence joins TRBV12-3 or TRBV12-4 and TRBJ2-5; D might be TRBD1 or TRBD2, each matching 5 bases. Trimming left V 3 bases short and J 3 bases short, with 11 bases between. The CDR3 extends over 14 amino acids. The CDR3 here is CASSFRDREETQYF. Here the CDR3 DNA reads TGTGCCAGCAGTTTCCGGGACCGGGAAGAGACCCAGTACTTC.

This clonotype was observed many times. This chain uses TRBV5-1 with TRBJ2-1; D remains ambiguous. The V gene's germline CDR1 is SGHRS and CDR2 YFSETQ. Deletions cut 1 base from V and 8 bases from J, with 10 bases between. There are 13 residues in the CDR3. CDR3 in DNA: TGCGCCAGCAGCTTGACCCGAAGCTATGAGCAGTTCTTC. As protein: CASSLTRSYEQFF.

This clonotype came up many times. This chain links TRBV7-2 with TRBJ2-5, with 13 bases aligning to TRBD2. CDR1 SGHTA and CDR2 FQGNSA come from the germline V gene. This CDR3 spans 15 amino acids. The V and J ends lost 5 bases and 4 bases, in that order; junction bases with no gene match: 4. Here the CDR3 reads CASSGTSGVRETQYF. The DNA for the CDR3 is TGTGCCAGCAGCGGGACTAGCGGGGTTCGAGAGACCCAGTACTTC.

This clonotype has a count of ten or more. The J gene is TRBJ1-2, the V gene TRBV12-3 or TRBV12-4; D unresolved. V was cut by 5 bases and J by 8 bases, with 15 bases left in between. The CDR3 has 13 residues. The CDR3, as DNA: TGTGCCAGCAGTCCCTCGACCTACCCCGGCTACACCTTC. Translation gives CASSPSTYPGYTF.

This clonotype has ten or more counts. The chain is built from TRBV12-3 or TRBV12-4 and TRBJ2-5; TRBD1 aligns across 9 bases. This CDR3 has 17 residues. V gave up 3 bases and J gave up 0 bases; unmatched junction bases: 8. CDR3 coding DNA: TGTGCCAGCAGTTTCCCTCTACAGGGGGCTTACCAAGAGACCCAGTACTTC. It is translated as CASSFPLQGAYQETQYF.

This clonotype was seen repeatedly, ten times or more. The chain recombines TRBV7-8 with TRBJ1-4; 8 bases are shared with TRBD1. The V gene's germline CDR1 is SGHVS and CDR2 FQNEAQ. This CDR3 has 15 residues. The V segment lost 5 bases and the J segment 5 bases; nucleotides outside the gene matches: 7. The CDR3 DNA sequence: TGTGCCAGCAGCCTGGACAGGGTCCCAAATGAAAAACTGTTTTTT. Its translation is CASSLDRVPNEKLFF.

In its sample, this clonotype was seen many times. The chain joins TRBV6-5 to TRBJ1-2, with D maybe TRBD1 (6 bases). The CDR3 sequence is 16 residues long. CDR1 and CDR2 (germline): MNHEY, SVGAGI. V gave up 1 base and J gave up 6 bases, with 18 bases separating them. This CDR3 reads CASSYLRTEKPDGYTF. The CDR3 nucleotides are TGTGCCAGCAGTTACTTGCGGACAGAAAAGCCGGATGGCTACACCTTC.

On this clonotype: This may be a read error: a much more frequent sequence differs by one nucleotide. The V gene is TRBV4-1, the J gene TRBJ2-1; no firm D call. The CDR3 extends over 14 amino acids. Germline CDR1 reads MGHRA; CDR2 reads YSYEKL. The CDR3 DNA follows: TGCGACAGCAGCCAGTCAGAATATTACAATGAGCAGTTCTTC. It specifies CDSSQSEYYNEQFF.

Ten or more counts support this clonotype. The chain uses TRBV3-1 and TRBJ2-5; D gene unclear. Germline CDR1 LGHDT, CDR2 YNNKEL (reference sequence). The V end was cut by 0 bases, the J end by 5 bases, with 16 bases between. The length of the CDR3 is 16 residues. The CDR3 reads CASSQDVGKGSETQYF. The CDR3 bases are TGTGCCAGCAGCCAAGATGTGGGCAAAGGGTCCGAGACCCAGTACTTC.

This clonotype was seen a few times. The genes are TRBV7-9 and TRBJ1-1, with D perhaps matching TRBD1 (5 bases). CDR1 is SEHNR and CDR2 is FQNEAQ in the germline V gene (reference sequence). This CDR3 has 15 residues. The V end was cut by 5 bases, the J end by 0 bases, with 13 bases between. In DNA form, the CDR3 reads TGTGCCAGCAGCGGCCCCGGGACGGTGAACACTGAAGCTTTCTTT. Amino acids: CASSGPGTVNTEAFF.

This clonotype was seen ten or more times. The gene calls are TRBV15 and TRBJ2-1; 8 bases fit TRBD2. This CDR3 has 16 residues. Germline loops: CDR1 LNHNV, CDR2 YYDKDF (reference sequence). J gave up 2 bases and V 2 bases, and 5 bases lay outside the gene matches. CDR3 nucleotides: TGTGCCACCAGCAGATCGACTAGCGCGCCCTACAATGAGCAGTTCTTC. It encodes CATSRSTSAPYNEQFF.

Many counts were recorded for this clonotype. The V gene is TRBV27, the J gene TRBJ1-5, with TRBD1 as a possible D gene (6 bases). V dropped 2 bases and J dropped 5 bases, with 13 bases sitting between them. CDR3 length equals 15 residues. Per the germline V gene, CDR1 is MNHEY and CDR2 is SMNVEV (reference sequence). As DNA, the CDR3 is TGTGCCAGCAGTTTACTGGGGGCGCAGGATCAGCCCCAGCATTTT. Translated, it gives CASSLLGAQDQPQHF.

Many counts were recorded for this clonotype. For the CDR3, the DNA is TGCGCCAGCAGCTTTTCCCGGGACTCTTCCTACGAGCAGTACTTC. It codes for CASSFSRDSSYEQYF. The chain uses TRBV5-1 and TRBJ2-7, with D maybe TRBD2 (6 bases). Germline V gene data show CDR1 as SGHRS and CDR2 as YFSETQ. Trimming cost V 2 bases and J 1 base, with 13 bases left between them. The length of the CDR3 is 15 residues.

This clonotype was detected many times. J is TRBJ1-4 and V is TRBV7-2; TRBD1 aligns across 8 bases. The germline V gene has CDR1 SGHTA and CDR2 FQGNSA. The CDR3 runs 15 residues. V lost 7 bases and J lost 8; bases outside the gene matches: 12. CDR3 coding DNA: TGTGCCAGCACCCAAGCAGGGGGCTCAGGAGAAAAACTGTTTTTT. As protein: CASTQAGGSGEKLFF. The variable domain in full, completed from reference TRBV7-2 and TRBJ1-4, reads GAGVSQSPSNKVTEKGKDVELRCDPISGHTALYWYRQSLGQGLEFLIYFQGNSAPDKSGLPSDRFSAERTGGSVSTLTIQRTQQEDSAVYLCASTQAGGSGEKLFFGSGTQLSVL.

This clonotype was picked up many times. The gene calls are TRBV7-7 and TRBJ2-1, with 11 bases lining up with TRBD2. With 5 bases clipped from V and 7 bases from J, the junction kept 7 bases outside the gene matches. This CDR3 contains 15 residues. The V gene's germline CDR1 is SSHAT and CDR2 FNYEAQ (reference sequence). The CDR3 DNA follows: TGTGCCAGCAGCCCTGGGACTAGCGGTGGAAATGAGCAGTTCTTC. This codes for CASSPGTSGGNEQFF.

At least ten counts were recorded for this clonotype. The chain couples TRBV20-1 to TRBJ2-7; the D gene could be TRBD1 or TRBD2 (5 bases each). This CDR3 spans 13 amino acids. Germline-derived CDR1 and CDR2 are DFQATT and SNEGSKA (reference sequence). The V end lost 2 bases, the J end lost 0 bases, and 8 bases lay between the germline ends. In nucleotides, the CDR3 is TGCAGTGCTAGACCAGGGAGCTCCTACGAGCAGTACTTC. It specifies CSARPGSSYEQYF.

This clonotype appeared many times. The chain joins TRBV5-1 to TRBJ2-7; D is possibly TRBD1 or TRBD2 (5 bases each). Germline V lookup: CDR1 SGHRS, CDR2 YFSETQ. The CDR3 length is 14 residues. Trimming stripped 0 bases from V and 6 bases from J, with 13 bases between. CDR3: CASSLGGALSEQYF. The CDR3 DNA is TGCGCCAGCAGCTTGGGAGGGGCCCTCTCCGAGCAGTACTTC.

This clonotype has at least ten counts. The genes are TRBV19 and TRBJ1-1; 8 nucleotides align to TRBD1. CDR1 LNHDA and CDR2 SQIVND come from the germline V gene (reference sequence). The CDR3 totals 16 residues. The J segment lost 1 base and the V segment lost 4 bases, leaving 8 bases of the junction unmatched. The CDR3 coding sequence is TGTGCCAGTAGTAATCCGGGACAGGCGAGGAACACTGAAGCTTTCTTT. As protein: CASSNPGQARNTEAFF. Drawing the rest from reference TRBV19 and TRBJ1-1, the complete variable domain is DGGITQSPKYLFRKEGQNVTLSCEQNLNHDAMYWYRQDPGQGLRLIYYSQIVNDFQKGDIAEGYSVSREKKESFPLTVTSAQKNPTAFYLCASSNPGQARNTEAFFGQGTRLTVV.